The clone carrying this T cell receptor beta chain was counted a few times. These data belong to a study of T cells after yellow fever vaccination. Germline CDR1 is SGHRS and CDR2 is YFSETQ. The V end was cut by 7 bases, the J end by 4 bases, with 14 bases between. This CDR3 region has 13 residues. TCRdb recomputed calls from the 5' RACE reads with MiXCR, one row per CDR3 protein. In the table there are 280,000 or so distinct CDR3 sequences, approximately 10% of which are singletons. The source of this sequence is a man between 18 and 35 years old who received the YFV17D yellow fever vaccine. The chain is built from TRBV5-1 and TRBJ1-1; tentative D call: TRBD1 (6 bases). The input for sequencing was CD4+ T cells sorted from PBMCs, taken 5 days after the yellow fever booster vaccination. CDR3 DNA sequence: TGCGCCAGCTCCACCAGGGGAGGCACTGAAGCTTTCTTT. Protein sequence: CASSTRGGTEAFF.